This T cell receptor beta chain was identified in a study of blood T cells in healthy people across ages. It was with a sample-barcoded 5' primer and a J-beta primer mix that a second PCR of roughly 7 to 12 cycles was run. TCRdb ran MiXCR on the 5' RACE reads and lists one entry per CDR3 protein. Seen here are approximately 730,000 distinct CDR3 sequences, 50% to 65% observed once, and the top ten hold around 40%. Isolation of PBMCs gave at least 6 million cells per sample. Per germline, CDR1 MNHEY and CDR2 SMNVEV (reference sequence). CDR3 size: 17 residues. V lost 5 bases and J 5 bases, leaving 25 bases between the germline ends.

This chain uses TRBV27 with TRBJ2-7; weak D call: TRBD1 (6 bases). Sequencing used blood. The receptor comes from a man older than 75 in good health. This CDR3 reads CASSTRNGTRPGDEQYF. The CDR3 DNA follows: TGTGCCAGCAGTACACGAAACGGGACACGGCCGGGTGACGAGCAGTACTTC.